A single T cell receptor (beta chain) is shown here with its context. Its antigen is unknown. This same CDR3 is encoded by further DNA sequences in the sample. This entry belongs to a study of cytomegalovirus exposure and HLA in healthy donors. Study results and limitations: Despite most TCR sequences being rare, some public TCRs occurred in many donors.

Germline V gene data show CDR1 as KGHSH and CDR2 as LQKENI. The CDR3 contains 14 residues. Trimming removed 3 bases from V and 3 bases from J, with 12 bases in between. Primers: 60 Vbeta forward and 13 Jbeta reverse. Only in-frame clones appear in the TCRdb table, and some are missing; sequencing was by immunoSEQ multiplex PCR. The sample carries about 160,000 clones, just under 80% recorded once. The sequencing sample was made of PBMCs. The receptor was derived from a woman aged 45-65 years in good health and CMV-seronegative. The chain employs TRBV18 and TRBJ2-7; a weak D match, TRBD1 (5 bases). The DNA for the CDR3 is TGTGCCAGCTCACCCGGCACAGGAAGCTACGAGCAGTACTTC. It encodes CASSPGTGSYEQYF.